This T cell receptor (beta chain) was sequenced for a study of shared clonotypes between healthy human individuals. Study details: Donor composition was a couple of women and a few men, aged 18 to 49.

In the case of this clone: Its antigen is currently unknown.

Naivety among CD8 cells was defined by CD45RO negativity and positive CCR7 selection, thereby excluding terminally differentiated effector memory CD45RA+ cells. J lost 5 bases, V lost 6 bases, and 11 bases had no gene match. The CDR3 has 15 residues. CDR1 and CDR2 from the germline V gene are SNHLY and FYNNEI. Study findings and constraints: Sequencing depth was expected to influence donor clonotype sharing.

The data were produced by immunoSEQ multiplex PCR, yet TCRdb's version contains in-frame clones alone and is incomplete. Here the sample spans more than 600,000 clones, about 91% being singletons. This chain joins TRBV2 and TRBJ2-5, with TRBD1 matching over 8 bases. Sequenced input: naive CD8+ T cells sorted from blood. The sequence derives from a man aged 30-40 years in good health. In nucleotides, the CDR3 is TGTGCCAGCAGAGTGGACAGGGAGTGGATTGAGACCCAGTACTTC. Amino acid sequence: CASRVDREWIETQYF.